The 22 T cell receptor beta chains given below trace back to one sample, sequenced in a study of T cell repertoires in cytomegalovirus infection. TCRdb called the reads again in MiXCR, with one record for every CDR3 protein. The sample has some 400,000 distinct CDR3 sequences, roughly a third seen once. Sample: PBMCs. The receptors come from a human donor in good health (CMV status not recorded). Some clones in this sample may be carry-over from other donors' samples.

This clonotype is a singleton in its sample. The genes are TRBV7-2 and TRBJ2-1; 8 bases agree with TRBD1. This CDR3 is 17 amino acids long. V shed 4 bases and J 1 base; nucleotides not matched to a gene: 9. Germline V CDR1 and CDR2: SGHTA, FQGNSA. The CDR3 spells CASSSRGQGNSYNEQFF. Here the CDR3 DNA reads TGTGCCAGCAGCTCCCGTGGACAGGGTAATTCCTACAATGAGCAGTTCTTC.

The gene calls are TRBV6-2 or TRBV6-3 and TRBJ1-1; 7 positions match TRBD1. CDR1 is MNHEY and CDR2 is SVGEGT in the germline V gene. V lost 0 bases to trimming and J lost 2 bases; unmatched junction nucleotides: 12. The length of the CDR3 is 18 residues. CDR3 sequence reads: CASSYSPSRQGGNTEAFF. The CDR3 nucleotides are TGTGCCAGCAGTTACTCCCCATCCCGACAGGGAGGAAACACTGAAGCTTTCTTT.

The chain combines TRBV30 with TRBJ2-7, with D possibly TRBD2 on 6 matching bases. V lost 3 bases, J lost 9 bases, and 15 bases lay in between. The V gene's germline CDR1 is GTSNPN and CDR2 SVGIG (reference sequence). The CDR3 totals 12 residues. The CDR3 loop reads CAWRGRGYVQYF. CDR3 sequence (DNA): TGTGCCTGGAGAGGCCGGGGGTATGTGCAGTACTTC.

This clonotype came up a few times. The V and J genes are TRBV7-6 and TRBJ2-2; D unclear. Looked up from germline, CDR1 is SGHVS and CDR2 is FNYEAQ. The V gene lost 8 bases and the J gene lost 4 bases, with 17 bases spanning the gap. This CDR3 region has 15 residues. The CDR3 nucleotides are TGTGCCAGCGCGGTGACACCAAGTTCCACCGGGGAGCTGTTTTTT. This encodes CASAVTPSSTGELFF.

The table lists this clonotype with a few counts. V is TRBV6-6 and J is TRBJ1-5; D gene unclear. This CDR3 contains 13 residues. Looked up from germline, CDR1 is MNHNY and CDR2 is SVGAGI (reference sequence). The germline V and J ends were trimmed by 7 bases and 4 bases, with 11 bases remaining between them. The chain's CDR3 is CASTLNSNQPQHF. For the CDR3, the DNA is TGTGCCAGCACCTTAAATTCAAATCAGCCCCAGCATTTT.

To note about this clonotype: The junction departs from the called germline gene at one end, perhaps through a read error. The chain uses TRBV19 and TRBJ1-2, with a possible D match to TRBD1 (6 bases). Germline V CDR1 and CDR2: LNHDA, SQIVND (reference sequence). The length of the CDR3 is 12 residues. CDR3 residues: CASSGQPSGSTF. The CDR3 DNA reads TGTGCAAGTAGTGGACAGCCCTCTGGCTCCACCTTC.

The CDR3 nucleotides read TGTGCCAGCAGGTTCTGGGACACCTATCCTACTAACTATGGCTACACCTTC. It yields the protein CASRFWDTYPTNYGYTF. The chain uses TRBV28 and TRBJ1-2; maybe TRBD1 (6 bases). Germline values: CDR1 MDHEN, CDR2 SYDVKM. The CDR3 spans 17 residues. Trimming shortened V by 6 bases and J by 0 bases, and 20 bases separated the two germline ends.

In regard to this clonotype: A much larger clone sits a single nucleotide away, making a read error possible. The V and J genes are TRBV7-2 and TRBJ1-6; D possibly corresponds to TRBD1 (6 bases). V was clipped by 0 bases and J by 6 bases, with 9 bases between them. The CDR3 runs to 15 residues. The germline V gene encodes CDR1 SGHTA and CDR2 FQGNSA. The CDR3 spells CTSSLAAGVNSPLHF. As DNA, the CDR3 is TGTACCAGCAGCTTAGCGGCAGGGGTTAATTCACCCCTCCACTTT. The complete variable domain, with remaining parts taken from reference TRBV7-2 and TRBJ1-6, reads GAGVSQSPSNKVTEKGKDVELRCDPISGHTALYWYRQSLGQGLEFLIYFQGNSAPDKSGLPSDRFSAERTGGSVSTLTIQRTQQEDSAVYLCTSSLAAGVNSPLHFGNGTRLTVT.

This clonotype was seen more than once but under ten times. The chain recombines TRBV3-1 with TRBJ2-5, with D perhaps given as TRBD1 or TRBD2 (6 bases each). This CDR3 is 13 amino acids long. CDR1 LGHDT and CDR2 YNNKEL come from the germline V gene (reference sequence). The ends were cut back, 7 bases at V and 5 bases at J, with 14 bases in the middle. In nucleotides, the CDR3 is TGTGCCAGCACCCCGAGGGGGAGGGAGACCCAGTACTTC. Amino acids: CASTPRGRETQYF.

This clonotype occurred a few times. This chain links TRBV7-9 with TRBJ2-1; no definite D call. Germline V lookup: CDR1 SEHNR, CDR2 FQNEAQ (reference sequence). V dropped 3 bases and J dropped 0 bases, with 9 bases sitting between them. The CDR3 is 15 amino acids. As DNA, the CDR3 is TGTGCCAGCAGCTTGAGGCTTGGCTCCTACAATGAGCAGTTCTTC. Encoded protein: CASSLRLGSYNEQFF.

The chain recombines TRBV9 with TRBJ1-1; D gene ambiguous. The germline gives CDR1 SGDLS, CDR2 YYNGEE. The ends were cut back, 3 bases at V and 1 base at J, with 7 bases in the middle. The CDR3 runs 13 residues. CDR3 in amino acids: CASSEWGNTEAFF. The CDR3 region has the DNA TGTGCCAGCAGCGAGTGGGGGAACACTGAAGCTTTCTTT.

This clonotype has only a few counts. The chain carries TRBV11-2 and TRBJ2-7, with D tentatively TRBD2 (6 bases). V lost 0 bases to trimming and J lost 9 bases, with 12 bases between them. The germline V gene has CDR1 SGHAT and CDR2 FQNNGV. The CDR3 extends over 13 amino acids. CDR3 in amino acids: CASSLDSEGGQYF. The CDR3 nucleotides read TGTGCCAGCAGCTTAGATTCGGAGGGCGGGCAGTACTTC.

This clonotype came up a few times. CDR3 DNA sequence: TGTGCCAGCAGGCGATGGACAGGGGAGGACGAAAAACTGTTTTTT. Protein sequence: CASRRWTGEDEKLFF. The chain employs TRBV6-6 and TRBJ1-4; 9 bases align to TRBD1. V dropped 6 bases and J dropped 8; count of bases not matched to a gene: 10. From germline, CDR1 is MNHNY and CDR2 SVGAGI (reference sequence). CDR3 length: 15 residues.

The V gene is TRBV11-2, the J gene TRBJ2-5, with a possible D match to TRBD1 (5 bases). This CDR3 region has 16 residues. Trimming removed 1 base from V and 5 bases from J, with 17 bases in between. Germline loops: CDR1 SGHAT, CDR2 FQNNGV. Here the CDR3 reads CASSLAKRQFMETQYF. CDR3 DNA: TGTGCCAGCAGCTTAGCGAAGAGACAGTTCATGGAGACCCAGTACTTC. Looking up the rest from reference TRBV11-2 and TRBJ2-5 gives the full variable domain: EAGVAQSPRYKIIEKRQSVAFWCNPISGHATLYWYQQILGQGPKLLIQFQNNGVVDDSQLPKDRFSAERLKGVDSTLKIQPAKLEDSAVYLCASSLAKRQFMETQYFGPGTRLLVL.

This chain joins TRBV5-1 and TRBJ1-6, with D possibly being TRBD1 (5 bases). Germline CDR1 and CDR2: SGHRS and YFSETQ. V shed 3 bases and J shed 8 bases, with 12 bases lying between them. This CDR3 contains 14 residues. The CDR3 DNA is TGCGCCAGCAGCTCCGCCGGGACTGATTCACCCCTCCACTTT. It codes for CASSSAGTDSPLHF.

The chain links TRBV10-3 to TRBJ2-3, with 7 bases identical to TRBD2. Looked up from germline, CDR1 is ENHRY and CDR2 is SYGVKD. This CDR3 region has 15 residues. After removal of 0 bases from V and 7 bases from J, the junction contained 7 bases not matched to a gene. CDR3 in DNA: TGTGCCATCAGTGAGTCCGGGGGGAGCTCTCATACGCAGTATTTT. Translation: CAISESGGSSHTQYF.

This clonotype was seen many times. The chain combines TRBV7-2 with TRBJ2-7; 7 nucleotides agree with TRBD1. This CDR3 has 14 residues. From germline, CDR1 is SGHTA and CDR2 FQGNSA. V was pared by 1 base and J by 3 bases, with 3 bases of the junction left unmatched. The DNA for the CDR3 is TGTGCCAGCAGCTTAGTCTCAGGGGGCTACGAGCAGTACTTC. Protein product: CASSLVSGGYEQYF. Drawing the rest from reference TRBV7-2 and TRBJ2-7, the complete variable domain is GAGVSQSPSNKVTEKGKDVELRCDPISGHTALYWYRQSLGQGLEFLIYFQGNSAPDKSGLPSDRFSAERTGGSVSTLTIQRTQQEDSAVYLCASSLVSGGYEQYFGPGTRLTVT.

The chain links TRBV28 to TRBJ1-5; maybe TRBD1 (6 bases). This CDR3 has 15 residues. Germline V lookup: CDR1 MDHEN, CDR2 SYDVKM. Trimming took 6 bases from V and 0 from J, leaving 12 bases between them. CDR3 in amino acids: CASRTGTYSNQPQHF. In DNA form, the CDR3 reads TGTGCCAGCAGAACCGGGACATATAGCAATCAGCCCCAGCATTTT.

The CDR3 sequence is CASSQGAAGELFF. CDR3 nucleotides: TGCGCCAGCAGCCAAGGGGCGGCCGGGGAGCTGTTTTTT. The chain joins TRBV4-1 to TRBJ2-2; no reliable D call. With 1 base removed from V and 6 bases from J, the gap between germline ends came to 6 bases. The CDR3 loop spans 13 amino acids. Germline V gene data show CDR1 as MGHRA and CDR2 as YSYEKL.

CDR3 sequence: CASSYDRGRGGANVLTF. CDR3 nucleotides: TGTGCCAGCAGTTATGACAGGGGGCGGGGTGGGGCCAACGTCCTGACTTTC. This chain links TRBV6-1 with TRBJ2-6; 10 nucleotides align to TRBD1. The CDR3 is 17 amino acids. The germline V gene has CDR1 MNHNS and CDR2 SASEGT. V trimming: 5 bases; J trimming: 3 bases; junction bases outside the gene matches: 7.

The J gene is TRBJ1-6, the V gene TRBV6-8; a possible D gene is TRBD1 (5 bases). Germline loops: CDR1 MNHGY, CDR2 SAAAGT. This CDR3 has 12 residues. V was clipped by 6 bases and J by 10 bases, with 10 bases between them. CDR3 sequence (DNA): TGTGCCAGCAGGCCCAGGGAATCACCCCTCCACTTT. Translating gives CASRPRESPLHF.

Many counts were recorded for this clonotype. The genes are TRBV7-2 and TRBJ2-7; 15 nucleotides agree with TRBD2. The CDR3 contains 16 residues. Losses at the gene ends were 3 bases for V and 3 bases for J; bases not matched to a gene: 3. Germline V gene data show CDR1 as SGHTA and CDR2 as FQGNSA. The CDR3 sequence is CASSFGTSGGFYEQYF. CDR3 in DNA: TGTGCCAGCAGCTTCGGGACTAGCGGGGGGTTCTACGAGCAGTACTTC.